A single sample is the source of the 30 T cell receptor beta chains below, sequenced in a study of blood T cells in healthy people across ages. A J-beta primer mix and a sample-barcoded 5' primer were used in a second PCR of roughly 7 to 12 cycles. MiXCR, run by TCRdb on the 5' RACE reads, gives a single entry per CDR3 protein. The data show more than 800,000 distinct CDR3 sequences, more than 25% seen once. The material sequenced was blood. These receptors came from an elderly woman in good health.

The chain has TRBV7-2 and TRBJ2-5, with D unclear. The J call may be faulty, since TRBJ2-7 better matches the DNA end. This CDR3 spans 13 amino acids. Germline V lookup: CDR1 SGHTA, CDR2 FQGNSA. The CDR3: CASSSTYEYEQYF. For the CDR3, the DNA is TGTGCCAGCAGCTCCACTTACGAGTACGAGCAGTACTTC.

This clonotype was detected only a few times. J is TRBJ1-1 and V is TRBV10-1; D call uncertain. The CDR3 sequence is 15 residues long. With 1 base removed from V and 1 base from J, the gap between germline ends came to 10 bases. Germline V CDR1 and CDR2: WNHNN, SYGVQD (reference sequence). The chain's CDR3 is CASSEFLGPNTEAFF. The CDR3 coding sequence is TGCGCCAGCAGTGAGTTCCTGGGCCCGAACACTGAAGCTTTCTTT.

Many counts were recorded for this clonotype. The rearrangement uses TRBV12-3 or TRBV12-4 and TRBJ2-6; TRBD1 matches at 10 bases. V dropped 3 bases and J dropped 0; count of bases not matched to a gene: 11. This CDR3 is built from 20 residues. CDR3 loop: CASSFYRPGQGISGANVLTF. In DNA, the CDR3 is TGTGCCAGCAGTTTTTACCGCCCGGGACAGGGGATCTCTGGGGCCAACGTCCTGACTTTC.

This chain connects TRBV15 to TRBJ1-2, with D tentatively TRBD1 (6 bases). Looked up from germline, CDR1 is LNHNV and CDR2 is YYDKDF (reference sequence). The CDR3 loop spans 13 amino acids. Trimming cost V 5 bases and J 6 bases, with 13 bases left between them. The CDR3 DNA reads as TGTGCCACCAGCCCCCGTAGGGGGGATGGCTACACCTTC. Its translation: CATSPRRGDGYTF. Together with reference TRBV15 and TRBJ1-2, the CDR3 gives the full variable domain: DAMVIQNPRYQVTQFGKPVTLSCSQTLNHNVMYWYQQKSSQAPKLLFHYYDKDFNNEADTPDNFQSRRPNTSFCFLDIRSPGLGDTAMYLCATSPRRGDGYTFGSGTRLTVV.

V and J are TRBV7-6 and TRBJ2-3; 9 positions agree with TRBD2. Per germline, CDR1 SGHVS and CDR2 FNYEAQ. Trimming removed 8 bases from V and 2 bases from J; junction bases left unmatched: 8. CDR3 length equals 15 residues. The CDR3 sequence: CASAPLAGNTDTQYF. The CDR3, as DNA: TGTGCCAGCGCCCCCCTAGCGGGGAACACAGATACGCAGTATTTT.

Ten or more counts support this clonotype. The chain combines TRBV7-2 with TRBJ1-5, with D tentatively TRBD1 (6 bases). CDR3 length: 15 amino acids. V gave up 5 bases and J gave up 5 bases, with 16 bases separating them. Germline-derived CDR1 and CDR2 are SGHTA and FQGNSA. CDR3 residues: CASSPLLGGDQPQHF. The CDR3 DNA follows: TGTGCCAGCAGCCCGCTCCTTGGGGGCGATCAGCCCCAGCATTTT.

The chain links TRBV6-2 or TRBV6-3 to TRBJ2-5; TRBD2 matches at 9 bases. CDR3 length: 14 residues. Germline CDR1 reads MNHEY; CDR2 reads SVGEGT. J gave up 5 bases and V 7 bases, and 8 bases lay outside the gene matches. This chain's CDR3 is CASKSSGGGETQYF. The CDR3 nucleotides are TGTGCCAGCAAGAGTAGCGGGGGAGGGGAGACCCAGTACTTC.

This clonotype was seen more than once but under ten times. With a much larger clone just one base away, this may be a read error. The V gene is TRBV7-2, the J gene TRBJ2-1, with D perhaps matching TRBD2 (6 bases). CDR1 and CDR2 (germline): SGHTA, FQGNSA. The germline V and J ends were trimmed by 6 bases and 13 bases, with 22 bases remaining between them. The CDR3 has 14 residues. CDR3 amino acids: CASSPGLPTETQFF. The CDR3 DNA reads TGTGCCAGCAGTCCGGGACTGCCGACGGAGACCCAGTTCTTC.

This clonotype came up many times. The V gene is TRBV6-1, the J gene TRBJ2-1, with D uncertain. Between the trimmed V and J ends, which lost 2 bases and 0 bases, there was a span of 11 bases. Germline-derived CDR1 and CDR2 are MNHNS and SASEGT. The CDR3 is made up of 16 amino acids. CDR3 protein: CASSEFGRSSYNEQFF. The CDR3, as DNA: TGTGCCAGCAGTGAATTCGGCAGGAGCTCCTACAATGAGCAGTTCTTC.

This clonotype appeared a few times. This chain joins TRBV7-9 and TRBJ1-4; 8 bases agree with TRBD1. The length of the CDR3 is 15 residues. Per the germline V gene, CDR1 is SEHNR and CDR2 is FQNEAQ (reference sequence). The ends lost 5 bases at V and 8 bases at J; junction bases unmatched: 10. The CDR3 is CASSTDRGLGEKLFF. As DNA, the CDR3 is TGTGCCAGCAGCACCGACAGGGGCTTAGGCGAAAAACTGTTTTTT.

This clonotype has a count of ten or more. V and J are TRBV5-1 and TRBJ2-3, with 13 bases fitting TRBD2. This CDR3 region has 18 residues. Looked up from germline, CDR1 is SGHRS and CDR2 is YFSETQ. The V and J ends lost 2 bases and 0 bases, in that order; junction bases with no gene match: 6. CDR3 nucleotide sequence: TGCGCCAGCAGCTTCCCGGGACTAGCGGGAACTAGCACAGATACGCAGTATTTT. Protein: CASSFPGLAGTSTDTQYF.

This clonotype has ten or more counts. The CDR3 reads CASSLGTSKGYTF. The CDR3 DNA reads TGTGCCAGCAGCTTAGGGACATCGAAAGGCTACACCTTC. This rearrangement joins TRBV7-2 to TRBJ1-2; D is possibly TRBD1 (5 bases). Trimming removed 1 base at V and 8 bases at J, with 11 bases between. The CDR3 extends over 13 amino acids. Germline loops: CDR1 SGHTA, CDR2 FQGNSA.

Comment on this clonotype: At one boundary the junction diverges from the germline segment, which might be a read error. The chain couples TRBV7-8 to TRBJ1-2; D may be TRBD1 (6 bases). The germline V gene has CDR1 SGHVS and CDR2 FQNEAQ. This CDR3 spans 13 amino acids. The CDR3 nucleotides read TGTGCCAGCAGCCCGGACAGACCCTATGACTACACCTTC. This codes for CASSPDRPYDYTF.

The gene calls are TRBV18 and TRBJ2-4, with 8 bases fitting TRBD1. The DNA end is more similar to TRBJ2-7, so the J call may be wrong. Germline V gives CDR1 KGHSH, CDR2 LQKENI. The CDR3 sequence is 15 residues long. CDR3 DNA sequence: TGTGCCAGCTCTCTCGACCCACAGGGGGCCTACGAGCAGTACTTC. As protein: CASSLDPQGAYEQYF.

With respect to this clonotype: One base away lies a much larger clone, so this may be a sequencing read error. This chain connects TRBV10-3 to TRBJ2-7, with 7 bases that match TRBD2. The CDR3 has 14 amino acids. V trimming: 2 bases; J trimming: 7 bases; junction bases outside the gene matches: 8. Germline lookup yields CDR1 ENHRY and CDR2 SYGVKD. CDR3 residues: CAISEGLGRGEQYF. The CDR3 nucleotides are TGTGCCATCAGTGAGGGACTAGGGCGGGGTGAGCAGTACTTC.

This clonotype was seen a few times. The chain employs TRBV27 and TRBJ1-6; possibly TRBD1 for D (6 bases). The CDR3 consists of 18 residues. Germline CDR1 reads MNHEY; CDR2 reads SMNVEV (reference sequence). With 3 bases removed from V and 4 bases from J, the gap between germline ends came to 19 bases. As DNA, the CDR3 is TGTGCCAGCAGTTTCCGTACCCGGACAGCATCTTATAATTCACCCCTCCACTTT. This codes for CASSFRTRTASYNSPLHF.

The genes are TRBV10-3 and TRBJ2-1; D unclear. The end of the DNA aligns better with TRBJ2-7, so the J call may be wrong. The CDR3 length is 16 residues. The germline CDR1 and CDR2 sequences are ENHRY and SYGVKD. The CDR3 is CAISDSIRRRYNEQYF. In DNA form, the CDR3 reads TGTGCCATCAGTGACTCGATCAGGAGAAGATACAATGAGCAGTACTTC.

Notes on this clonotype: This may be a read error: a much more frequent sequence differs by one nucleotide. The chain links TRBV12-3 or TRBV12-4 to TRBJ2-5, with TRBD1 matching 8 bases. Trimming cost V 1 base and J 11 bases; bases outside gene matches: 9. This CDR3 has 14 residues. CDR3 residues: CASSLGTGFNEQYF. The CDR3 DNA follows: TGTGCCAGCAGTTTAGGGACAGGGTTCAATGAGCAGTACTTC.

This clonotype was observed many times. This chain joins TRBV7-2 and TRBJ2-5, with TRBD2 matching 16 bases. J was trimmed by 6 bases and V by 4 bases; bases with no gene match: 5. CDR1 SGHTA and CDR2 FQGNSA come from the germline V gene. This CDR3 contains 16 residues. This CDR3 reads CASSSGLAGGMKTQYF. The CDR3 coding sequence is TGTGCCAGCAGCTCGGGACTAGCGGGGGGGATGAAGACCCAGTACTTC.

Ten or more counts support this clonotype. The chain joins TRBV6-2 or TRBV6-3 to TRBJ1-1; 7 bases align to TRBD1. CDR3 length: 14 amino acids. Germline V gives CDR1 MNHEY, CDR2 SVGEGT. The ends lost 0 bases at V and 4 bases at J; junction bases unmatched: 2. CDR3 sequence: CASSYSEGATEAFF. CDR3 bases: TGTGCCAGCAGTTACTCGGAGGGGGCCACTGAAGCTTTCTTT.

The chain links TRBV6-5 to TRBJ2-1, with 12 bases aligning to TRBD1. Per the germline V gene, CDR1 is MNHEY and CDR2 is SVGAGI. J gave up 8 bases and V 8 bases, and 10 bases lay outside the gene matches. The CDR3 spans 15 residues. The CDR3 sequence: CASAPRDRGPDEQFF. For the CDR3, the DNA is TGTGCCAGCGCCCCCCGGGACAGGGGGCCCGATGAGCAGTTCTTC.

This clonotype was recorded at least ten times. The V gene is TRBV20-1, the J gene TRBJ2-3; 9 nucleotides align to TRBD2. The CDR3 covers 17 residues. J lost 0 bases, V lost 2 bases, and 9 bases had no gene match. Germline CDR1 is DFQATT and CDR2 is SNEGSKA (reference sequence). CDR3 sequence (DNA): TGCAGTGCTAGATTAGGCGGGGGGGCCAGGAGCACAGATACGCAGTATTTT. It is translated as CSARLGGGARSTDTQYF.

This clonotype is a singleton in its sample. The junction and the germline gene differ at one end; a read error may be behind it. The CDR3 bases are TGCGCCAGCGGCTTAGCGGGCGCTGAAGAGACCCAGTACTTC. The encoded protein is CASGLAGAEETQYF. V and J are TRBV5-1 and TRBJ2-5, with 7 bases that match TRBD2. Germline lookup yields CDR1 SGHRS and CDR2 YFSETQ. The CDR3 is 14 amino acids.

The J gene is TRBJ2-7, the V gene TRBV29-1; TRBD1 is a possible D gene (6 bases). The germline CDR1 and CDR2 sequences are SQVTM and ANQGSEA. The CDR3 extends over 13 amino acids. Trimming left V 6 bases short and J 2 bases short, with 14 bases between. The CDR3 DNA reads TGCAGCGTCGCCACGGGGACACCCTACGAGCAGTACTTC. Its translation: CSVATGTPYEQYF.

This clonotype was seen ten or more times. The rearrangement joins TRBV20-1 to TRBJ2-5; D may be TRBD1 or TRBD2 (6 bases each). The ends were cut back, 5 bases at V and 0 bases at J, with 13 bases in the middle. CDR3 length equals 14 residues. Germline V gene sequence: CDR1 DFQATT, CDR2 SNEGSKA (reference sequence). The CDR3 coding sequence is TGCAGTGCTCAGCCCGGGGGCTACCAAGAGACCCAGTACTTC. Its translation: CSAQPGGYQETQYF.

This clonotype showed up just a few times. V usage is TRBV6-5 and J usage is TRBJ1-2, with TRBD1 identical over 9 bases. Trimming cost V 2 bases and J 9 bases; bases outside gene matches: 10. CDR3 length equals 15 residues. Germline V gives CDR1 MNHEY, CDR2 SVGAGI. The CDR3 here is CASSYGGQGFGSYTF. In DNA form, the CDR3 reads TGTGCCAGCAGTTACGGGGGACAGGGATTCGGCAGCTACACCTTC.

This clonotype has a count of ten or more. This chain connects TRBV6-2 or TRBV6-3 to TRBJ2-3; TRBD1 aligns across 7 bases. With V trimmed by 2 bases and J by 2 bases, 7 bases remained unmatched. This CDR3 has 16 amino acids. Germline lookup yields CDR1 MNHEY and CDR2 SVGEGT. The CDR3 sequence is CASSYPRQGNTDTQYF. As DNA, the CDR3 is TGTGCCAGCAGTTACCCGAGACAGGGAAACACAGATACGCAGTATTTT.

The chain joins TRBV29-1 to TRBJ1-1, with 7 bases lining up with TRBD1. CDR3 length: 13 residues. V was pared by 5 bases and J by 1 base, with 4 bases of the junction left unmatched. Germline-derived CDR1 and CDR2 are SQVTM and ANQGSEA. The chain's CDR3 is CSVQTGTNTEAFF. In DNA form, the CDR3 reads TGCAGCGTTCAGACAGGGACGAACACTGAAGCTTTCTTT.

This chain links TRBV14 with TRBJ1-5; no reliable D call. Germline CDR1 SGHDN, CDR2 FVKESK. V was cut by 1 base and J by 0 bases, with 16 bases left in between. This CDR3 contains 18 residues. As DNA, the CDR3 is TGTGCCAGCAGCCAAGTTTGGCAGGACCTTTATAGCAATCAGCCCCAGCATTTT. Its protein product is CASSQVWQDLYSNQPQHF.

This clonotype was seen only a few times. The rearrangement links TRBV20-1 to TRBJ2-3, with 7 bases matching TRBD2. CDR1 and CDR2 (germline): DFQATT, SNEGSKA (reference sequence). The CDR3 runs to 15 residues. Losses at the gene ends were 2 bases for V and 2 bases for J; bases not matched to a gene: 7. CDR3 coding DNA: TGCAGTGCTAGACCAGGGACTACCTCCACAGATACGCAGTATTTT. Protein: CSARPGTTSTDTQYF.